The clone carrying this T cell receptor beta chain has at least ten counts. Its specificity is not known. Time point reported: newly diagnosed GD, antithyroid drugs for less than 3 months. Generation of the TCR library employed RNA extracted from PBMCs. Building of the TCR beta libraries involved iRepertoire HTBI primers and Arm-PCR of CDR3 regions. MiXCR was run by TCRdb on the multiplex PCR reads, yielding one entry per CDR3 protein. The sample has hundreds of thousands of distinct CDR3 sequences, roughly 15% seen once. These data originate in a study of regulatory T cells in long-lasting Graves disease. The study's findings and limits: The researchers studied only peripheral blood, not thyroid tissue. There was favoring of TRBV28, TRBJ1-2 and TRBJ2-5 in persistent disease.

The CDR3 runs 13 residues. Trimming took off 4 bases at V and 2 bases at J, with 8 bases between the two ends. These records were also assigned to another study, of T cells in Graves' hyperthyroidism and ophthalmopathy.

This clonotype originated in a woman aged 25 to 39 with Graves disease. Sequenced here: peripheral blood mononuclear cells (PBMCs), sampled at new diagnosis, from a patient treated with antithyroid drugs. This sequence joins TRBV12-3 or TRBV12-4 and TRBJ1-2; D not resolved. The CDR3 coding sequence is TGTGCCAGCAGTTCAGGCTTAAACTATGGCTACACCTTC. It specifies CASSSGLNYGYTF.